This T cell receptor (beta chain) was obtained from a study of graft-versus-host responses after intestinal transplantation. Study overall: Multivisceral, liver-intestinal, or isolated intestinal transplants were given to recipients.

Overall study findings and caveats: Early after transplant, HvG declines were associated with peak levels of circulating GvH clones.

For this clone: Its antigen is undetermined. The junction and the germline gene differ at one end; a read error may be behind it.

From germline, CDR1 is SNHLY and CDR2 FYNNEI. The CDR3 is made up of 15 amino acids. This table comes from immunoSEQ multiplex PCR, and its TCRdb copy is limited to in-frame clones, with some not included. This sample has about 88,000 clones, with approximately 90% found just once. The chain employs TRBV2 and TRBJ1-1, with 12 bases lining up with TRBD1. This material consisted of unstimulated CD4+ T cells sorted from spleen or lymph node cells, taken before transplant. This TCR came from a human donor who was the organ donor for an intestinal transplant. CDR3 bases: TGTGCCAGCAGTGAGATTCGGGGACAGGGGGCTGACGCTTTCTTT. It yields the protein CASSEIRGQGADAFF.